The T cell receptor (beta chain) described here comes from a study of blood T cell repertoires in COVID-19. Study summary: COVID-19 samples from acute and convalescent phases originated in the United States, Italy and Spain.

The V gene lost 1 base and the J gene lost 3 bases, with 6 bases spanning the gap. The length of the CDR3 is 13 residues. CDR1 and CDR2 (germline): KGHSH, LQKENI. The protocol was immunoSEQ multiplex PCR, while the TCRdb copy is restricted to in-frame clones and leaves out a portion. The sample shows about 46,000 clones, roughly 85% of them seen only once. Sequencing used peripheral blood. The clonotype comes from a human donor in a cohort sampled during active COVID-19. The donor label of this sample is uncertain. The V and J genes are TRBV18 and TRBJ2-5; D is unclear. Written as DNA, the CDR3 is TGTGCCAGCTCACCACGAACAGAAGAGACCCAGTACTTC. This translates into CASSPRTEETQYF.